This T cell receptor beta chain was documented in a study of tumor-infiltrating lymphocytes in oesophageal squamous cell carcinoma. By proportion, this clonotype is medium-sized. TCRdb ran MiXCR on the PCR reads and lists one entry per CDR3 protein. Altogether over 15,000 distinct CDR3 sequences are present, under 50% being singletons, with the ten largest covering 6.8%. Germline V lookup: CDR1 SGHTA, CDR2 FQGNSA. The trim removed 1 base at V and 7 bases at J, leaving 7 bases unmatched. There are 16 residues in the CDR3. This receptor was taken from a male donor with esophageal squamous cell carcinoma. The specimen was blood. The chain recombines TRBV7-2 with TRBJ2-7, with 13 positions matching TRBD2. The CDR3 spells CASSLEGTSGMYEQYF. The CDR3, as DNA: TGTGCCAGCAGCTTAGAGGGGACTAGCGGGATGTATGAGCAGTACTTC.